The clone carrying this T cell receptor (beta chain) was seen more than once but under ten times. Its target is unknown. Using a J-beta primer mix together with a sample-barcoded 5' primer, a second PCR was run for roughly 6 to 12 cycles. In TCRdb, the 5' RACE reads were re-called with MiXCR into one record per CDR3 protein. The sample shows about 500,000 distinct CDR3 sequences, around 24% of them seen only once. With V trimmed by 5 bases and J by 13 bases, 9 bases remained unmatched. Germline V gene data show CDR1 as PRHDT and CDR2 as FYEKMQ (reference sequence). The CDR3 totals 14 residues. These data are taken from a study of blood T cells in healthy people across ages. Study results and caveats: Observed TCR beta diversity per million T cells went down as age went up. This fall followed a roughly linear course with age.

These data are also associated with another study on T cells of mothers and their children.

The chain joins TRBV13 to TRBJ2-6; 9 bases map to TRBD2. Specimen: blood. This TCR derives from a boy under 18 in good health. This CDR3 is CASSLGSGGRVLTF. In DNA form, the CDR3 reads TGTGCCAGCAGCCTGGGTAGCGGGGGCAGGGTCCTGACTTTC.